One sample yielded the 25 T cell receptor beta chains listed below, sequenced in a study of response to subunit inactivated influenza vaccine. TCRdb re-derived calls from the RT-PCR reads in MiXCR, one entry per CDR3 protein. Altogether around 710,000 distinct CDR3 sequences are present, around 14% being singletons, with the ten largest covering around 7%. The sample in question was PBMCs from blood, obtained 14 days before vaccination. Receptors originate from a man in his fifties who received an inactivated influenza vaccine.

V is TRBV4-3 and J is TRBJ1-5, with 7 bases matching TRBD1. CDR3 length: 15 residues. The ends lost 1 base at V and 2 bases at J; junction bases unmatched: 2. Germline V gene lookup returns CDR1 LGHNA and CDR2 YSLEER. CDR3: CASSQGDRGNQPQHF. As DNA, the CDR3 is TGCGCCAGCAGCCAAGGAGACAGGGGCAATCAGCCCCAGCATTTT.

The chain employs TRBV4-2 and TRBJ2-6, with D possibly matching TRBD1 (5 bases). The ends were cut back, 0 bases at V and 0 bases at J, with 12 bases in the middle. This CDR3 spans 18 amino acids. Germline CDR1 and CDR2: LGHNA and YNFKEQ. The CDR3 is CASSQDPGISSGANVLTF. As DNA, the CDR3 is TGTGCCAGCAGCCAAGATCCAGGGATTTCCTCTGGGGCCAACGTCCTGACTTTC.

V is TRBV20-1 and J is TRBJ2-2; D remains unclear. Looked up from germline, CDR1 is DFQATT and CDR2 is SNEGSKA (reference sequence). The ends were cut back, 3 bases at V and 0 bases at J, with 8 bases in the middle. The CDR3 loop spans 14 amino acids. The CDR3 reads CSASPSANTGELFF. CDR3 DNA sequence: TGCAGTGCTAGCCCGTCCGCGAACACCGGGGAGCTGTTTTTT.

The V call is TRBV20-1, the J call TRBJ2-3; 16 nucleotides agree with TRBD2. The CDR3 spans 17 residues. Germline V gene sequence: CDR1 DFQATT, CDR2 SNEGSKA (reference sequence). J was trimmed by 3 bases and V by 2 bases; bases with no gene match: 5. The CDR3 protein is CSARFPGLAGGTDTQYF. CDR3 sequence (DNA): TGCAGTGCTAGATTCCCGGGACTAGCGGGGGGGACAGATACGCAGTATTTT.

The chain links TRBV5-1 to TRBJ2-1, with 7 bases lining up with TRBD2. V gave up 1 base and J gave up 9 bases; unmatched junction bases: 13. The CDR3 is made up of 16 amino acids. Germline CDR1 and CDR2: SGHRS and YFSETQ. Written as DNA, the CDR3 is TGCGCCAGCAGCTTGATGCGGGAGACCACGGGGAGTGAGCAGTTCTTC. Its protein product is CASSLMRETTGSEQFF.

There are a few counts of this clonotype. The rearrangement uses TRBV7-9 and TRBJ2-3, with 7 nucleotides matching TRBD2. The length of the CDR3 is 16 residues. Germline V gene data show CDR1 as SEHNR and CDR2 as FQNEAQ (reference sequence). With V trimmed by 5 bases and J by 5 bases, 13 bases remained unmatched. CDR3 DNA sequence: TGTGCCAGCAGCCCATGGGGGACTACCGGAGGAGATACGCAGTATTTT. It encodes CASSPWGTTGGDTQYF.

This clonotype has at least ten counts. The genes are TRBV7-2 and TRBJ1-6; D is perhaps TRBD1 (6 bases). The length of the CDR3 is 17 residues. V was shortened by 0 bases and J by 0 bases, with 9 bases between the two germline ends. Germline V CDR1 and CDR2: SGHTA, FQGNSA. The CDR3 reads CASSLAGGASYNSPLHF. CDR3 nucleotide sequence: TGTGCCAGCAGCTTAGCCGGGGGGGCCTCCTATAATTCACCCCTCCACTTT.

This clonotype occurred many times. This chain uses TRBV20-1 with TRBJ1-5, with a tentative D call TRBD1 (5 bases). Germline assignment: CDR1 DFQATT and CDR2 SNEGSKA (reference sequence). The CDR3 totals 15 residues. V dropped 0 bases and J dropped 2 bases, with 11 bases sitting between them. In DNA, the CDR3 is TGCAGTGCTAGAGAGGCAGGGAAGGGCAATCAGCCCCAGCATTTT. Translated: CSAREAGKGNQPQHF.

This rearrangement joins TRBV29-1 to TRBJ2-3; TRBD2 matches 10 bases. The CDR3 totals 17 residues. Germline-derived CDR1 and CDR2 are SQVTM and ANQGSEA. V was clipped by 3 bases and J by 2 bases; unmatched bases: 11. The CDR3 sequence is CSVDEGSSGGATDTQYF. The DNA for the CDR3 is TGCAGCGTTGATGAGGGGTCCAGCGGGGGGGCCACAGATACGCAGTATTTT.

V gene TRBV20-1 combines with J gene TRBJ2-3, with 8 bases fitting TRBD2. The CDR3 sequence is 12 residues long. V lost 3 bases, J lost 6 bases, and 2 bases stayed unmatched. Germline values: CDR1 DFQATT, CDR2 SNEGSKA (reference sequence). This chain's CDR3 is CSASGRGDTQYF. CDR3 coding DNA: TGCAGTGCTAGCGGGAGGGGGGATACGCAGTATTTT.

This chain uses TRBV7-2 with TRBJ2-3; D unresolved. Germline V gene data show CDR1 as SGHTA and CDR2 as FQGNSA. Between the trimmed V and J ends, which lost 1 base and 6 bases, there was a span of 11 bases. The CDR3 contains 14 residues. The CDR3 here is CASSLGIVPDTQYF. The CDR3 DNA follows: TGTGCCAGCAGCTTAGGGATTGTTCCGGATACGCAGTATTTT.

This clonotype has only a few counts. The V and J genes are TRBV28 and TRBJ2-3, with 9 positions matching TRBD1. The CDR3 has 17 amino acids. CDR1 is MDHEN and CDR2 is SYDVKM in the germline V gene. The V and J ends lost 4 bases and 2 bases, in that order; junction bases with no gene match: 10. CDR3 in DNA: TGTGCCAGCAGTTATTACCCACAGGGGGCGGACACAGATACGCAGTATTTT. It yields the protein CASSYYPQGADTDTQYF.

The gene calls are TRBV6-5 and TRBJ2-2, with D perhaps TRBD1 (6 bases). The CDR3 runs to 15 residues. Germline lookup yields CDR1 MNHEY and CDR2 SVGAGI. Trimming stripped 2 bases from V and 7 bases from J, with 14 bases between. The CDR3 spells CASSYTPNRVGELFF. In DNA, the CDR3 is TGTGCCAGCAGTTACACACCCAACAGGGTCGGGGAGCTGTTTTTT.

J is TRBJ2-3 and V is TRBV20-1; 7 bases are a match to TRBD2. CDR1 and CDR2 from the germline V gene are DFQATT and SNEGSKA (reference sequence). V shed 0 bases and J 6 bases; nucleotides not matched to a gene: 9. CDR3 size: 15 residues. The chain's CDR3 is CSARDLAGVADTQYF. In nucleotides, the CDR3 is TGCAGTGCTAGAGATTTGGCGGGAGTGGCCGATACGCAGTATTTT.

The chain links TRBV5-1 to TRBJ1-3; D remains unclear. The germline V gene has CDR1 SGHRS and CDR2 YFSETQ. Between the trimmed V and J ends, which lost 5 bases and 0 bases, there was a span of 15 bases. The CDR3 contains 16 residues. CDR3 region: CASRPQWGNSGNTIYF. The CDR3 DNA is TGCGCCAGCAGACCTCAGTGGGGAAACTCTGGAAACACCATATATTTT.

The chain links TRBV6-2 or TRBV6-3 to TRBJ2-6; 7 positions agree with TRBD1. The CDR3 length is 16 residues. CDR1 and CDR2 (germline): MNHEY, SVGEGT. The trim removed 4 bases at V and 2 bases at J, leaving 5 bases unmatched. The CDR3 DNA reads as TGTGCCAGCAGTTTCTCGAGGGGGCCTGGGGCCAACGTCCTGACTTTC. This encodes CASSFSRGPGANVLTF.

This clonotype was picked up one time. The chain uses TRBV7-9 and TRBJ1-4, with D uncertain. V lost 4 bases to trimming and J lost 5 bases, with 8 bases between them. There are 13 residues in the CDR3. The germline gives CDR1 SEHNR, CDR2 FQNEAQ (reference sequence). The CDR3 region has the DNA TGTGCCAGCAGCTACGGGCTCAATGAAAAACTGTTTTTT. It specifies CASSYGLNEKLFF.

This clonotype was observed at least ten times. V is TRBV2 and J is TRBJ1-1, with D tentatively TRBD1 (5 bases). V was pared by 7 bases and J by 8 bases, with 11 bases between. The CDR3 runs 11 residues. Germline CDR1 reads SNHLY; CDR2 reads FYNNEI. CDR3 DNA sequence: TGTGCCAGCACGCAGGGTGGGGAAGCTTTCTTT. Translated, it gives CASTQGGEAFF.

This chain links TRBV29-1 with TRBJ2-1; maybe TRBD1 (5 bases). Trimming took 4 bases from V and 0 from J, leaving 13 bases between them. Germline CDR1 and CDR2: SQVTM and ANQGSEA. CDR3 length equals 15 residues. CDR3 coding DNA: TGCAGCGTTGCCCCAAGGGGTGCCTCCTACAATGAGCAGTTCTTC. Translating it yields CSVAPRGASYNEQFF.

J is TRBJ2-3 and V is TRBV4-1; 9 nucleotides match TRBD2. Germline CDR1 and CDR2: MGHRA and YSYEKL. After removal of 1 base from V and 1 base from J, the junction contained 6 bases not matched to a gene. This CDR3 is built from 17 residues. The CDR3 nucleotides are TGCGCCAGCAGCCAAGGTTGGGCGGGAGGGCGCACAGATACGCAGTATTTT. Translating it yields CASSQGWAGGRTDTQYF.

This clonotype occurred a few times. The chain employs TRBV12-3 or TRBV12-4 and TRBJ1-6; D might be TRBD1 (5 bases). The CDR3 sequence is 14 residues long. Trimming removed 6 bases from V and 7 bases from J, with 13 bases in between. CDR3 nucleotides: TGTGCCAGCAGACGGGACCGGACCAATTCACCCCTCCACTTT. Residues: CASRRDRTNSPLHF.

There are many counts of this clonotype. V gene TRBV7-9 combines with J gene TRBJ2-7; D unresolved. There are 13 residues in the CDR3. Per germline, CDR1 SEHNR and CDR2 FQNEAQ (reference sequence). Trimming cost V 4 bases and J 2 bases, with 9 bases left between them. In DNA, the CDR3 is TGTGCCAGCAGCTCGTCAAATGCCTACGAGCAGTACTTC. Its protein product is CASSSSNAYEQYF.

The CDR3 DNA is TGTGCCAGCAGCTTAGCTCTAGCGGGAGAAATCGGGGAGCTGTTTTTT. Its protein is CASSLALAGEIGELFF. The chain links TRBV7-8 to TRBJ2-2, with TRBD2 identical over 10 bases. J lost 7 bases, V lost 0 bases, and 5 bases had no gene match. The CDR3 totals 16 residues. Germline CDR1 reads SGHVS; CDR2 reads FQNEAQ.

In its sample, this clonotype was seen a few times. This chain links TRBV12-3 or TRBV12-4 with TRBJ2-7, with 8 bases aligning to TRBD1. The CDR3 is 14 amino acids. V dropped 5 bases and J dropped 7; count of bases not matched to a gene: 10. The CDR3 sequence is CASSLSGQAREQYF. Here the CDR3 DNA reads TGTGCCAGCAGTCTTTCGGGACAGGCCCGGGAGCAGTACTTC.

This clonotype was counted a few times. The chain employs TRBV2 and TRBJ2-1, with a weak D call TRBD1 (6 bases). With 7 bases removed from V and 9 bases from J, the gap between germline ends came to 16 bases. Germline CDR1 reads SNHLY; CDR2 reads FYNNEI. This CDR3 region has 13 residues. CDR3 bases: TGTGCCAGCATGACAGGCTCCTACGGTGAGCAGTTCTTC. Amino acids: CASMTGSYGEQFF.